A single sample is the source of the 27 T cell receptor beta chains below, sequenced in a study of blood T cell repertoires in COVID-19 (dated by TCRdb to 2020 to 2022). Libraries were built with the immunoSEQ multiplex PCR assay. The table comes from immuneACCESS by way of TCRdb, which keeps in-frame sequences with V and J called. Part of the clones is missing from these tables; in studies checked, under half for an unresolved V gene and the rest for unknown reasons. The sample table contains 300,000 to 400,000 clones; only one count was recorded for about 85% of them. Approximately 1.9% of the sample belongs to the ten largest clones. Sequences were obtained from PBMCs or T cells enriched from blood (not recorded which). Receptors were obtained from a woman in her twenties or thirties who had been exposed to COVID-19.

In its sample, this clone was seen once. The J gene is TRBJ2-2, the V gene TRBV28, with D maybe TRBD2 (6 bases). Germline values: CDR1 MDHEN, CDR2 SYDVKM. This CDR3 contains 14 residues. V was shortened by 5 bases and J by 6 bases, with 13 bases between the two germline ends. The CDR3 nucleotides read TGTGCCAGCAGTCCCTCGGGGGAGCCCGGGGAGCTGTTTTTT. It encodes CASSPSGEPGELFF.

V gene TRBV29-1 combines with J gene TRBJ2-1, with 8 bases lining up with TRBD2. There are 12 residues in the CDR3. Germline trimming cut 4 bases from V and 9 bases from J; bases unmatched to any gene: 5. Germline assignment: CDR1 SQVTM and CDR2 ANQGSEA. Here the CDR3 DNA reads TGCAGCGTTGGCCAACGGGGGGGTGAGCAGTTCTTC. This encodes CSVGQRGGEQFF.

The CDR3 DNA reads as TGTGCCAGCAGGGAATTGGGGGGGTCCTCCTACAATGAGCAGTTCTTC. Its translation: CASRELGGSSYNEQFF. The V gene is TRBV11-2, the J gene TRBJ2-1, with TRBD2 identical over 7 bases. The CDR3 is made up of 16 amino acids. Germline V lookup: CDR1 SGHAT, CDR2 FQNNGV. The V and J ends lost 6 bases and 0 bases, in that order; junction bases with no gene match: 8.

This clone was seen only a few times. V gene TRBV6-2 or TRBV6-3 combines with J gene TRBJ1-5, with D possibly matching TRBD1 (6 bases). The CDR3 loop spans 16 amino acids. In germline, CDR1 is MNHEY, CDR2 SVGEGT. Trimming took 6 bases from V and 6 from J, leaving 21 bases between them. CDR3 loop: CASSPARTVSGQPQHF. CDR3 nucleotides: TGTGCCAGCAGCCCAGCCCGGACAGTAAGCGGTCAGCCCCAGCATTTT.

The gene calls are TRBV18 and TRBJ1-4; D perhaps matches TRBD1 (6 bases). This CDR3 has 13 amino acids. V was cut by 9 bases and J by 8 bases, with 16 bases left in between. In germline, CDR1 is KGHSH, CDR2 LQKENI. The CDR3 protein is CARKQGWIEKLFF. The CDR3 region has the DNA TGTGCCAGGAAACAGGGATGGATCGAAAAACTGTTTTTT.

The CDR3 spells CASRVPWDRAISSYNEQFF. For the CDR3, the DNA is TGTGCCAGCAGGGTCCCATGGGACAGGGCAATTAGCTCCTACAATGAGCAGTTCTTC. The chain employs TRBV2 and TRBJ2-1, with 9 bases matching TRBD1. Germline loops: CDR1 SNHLY, CDR2 FYNNEI. CDR3 length equals 19 residues. V shed 6 bases and J 0 bases; nucleotides not matched to a gene: 15.

DNA for the CDR3: TGTGCCAGCAATCGAGAGGGGGCGGCTAATGAAAAACTGTTTTTT. Translating it yields CASNREGAANEKLFF. V usage is TRBV27 and J usage is TRBJ1-4, with 7 nucleotides matching TRBD1. This CDR3 spans 15 amino acids. The junction had 8 bases not matched to a gene; V was cut back by 7 bases and J by 3 bases. CDR1 is MNHEY, CDR2 SMNVEV, per germline (reference sequence).

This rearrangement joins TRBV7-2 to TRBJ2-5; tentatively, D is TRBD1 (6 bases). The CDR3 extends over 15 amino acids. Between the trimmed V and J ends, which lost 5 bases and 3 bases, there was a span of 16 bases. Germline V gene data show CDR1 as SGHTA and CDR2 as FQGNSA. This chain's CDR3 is CASSPPGAPKETQYF. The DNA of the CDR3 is TGTGCCAGCAGCCCCCCAGGGGCTCCAAAAGAGACCCAGTACTTC. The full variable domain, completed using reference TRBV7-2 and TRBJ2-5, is GAGVSQSPSNKVTEKGKDVELRCDPISGHTALYWYRQSLGQGLEFLIYFQGNSAPDKSGLPSDRFSAERTGGSVSTLTIQRTQQEDSAVYLCASSPPGAPKETQYFGPGTRLLVL.

CDR3 loop: CASSLEVTEAFF. CDR3 in DNA: TGTGCCAGCTCCTTGGAGGTCACTGAAGCTTTCTTT. The chain uses TRBV18 and TRBJ1-1, with D uncertain. Trimming removed 6 bases from V and 4 bases from J, with 9 bases in between. This CDR3 region has 12 residues. CDR1 is KGHSH, CDR2 LQKENI, per germline.

As DNA, the CDR3 is TGTGCCAGCAGCCAAGGCATTCCGGGACAGATAGCTAACTATGGCTACACCTTC. Translation: CASSQGIPGQIANYGYTF. The V gene is TRBV14, the J gene TRBJ1-2; 7 nucleotides agree with TRBD1. This CDR3 region has 18 residues. Germline CDR1 is SGHDN and CDR2 is FVKESK. V shed 1 base and J 0 bases; nucleotides not matched to a gene: 11.

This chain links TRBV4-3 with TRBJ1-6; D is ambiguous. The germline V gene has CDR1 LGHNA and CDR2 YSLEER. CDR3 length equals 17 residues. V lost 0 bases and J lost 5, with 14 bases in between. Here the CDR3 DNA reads TGCGCCAGCAGCCAAGAACCCTTCAGGAGGAATAATTCACCCCTCCACTTT. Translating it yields CASSQEPFRRNNSPLHF.

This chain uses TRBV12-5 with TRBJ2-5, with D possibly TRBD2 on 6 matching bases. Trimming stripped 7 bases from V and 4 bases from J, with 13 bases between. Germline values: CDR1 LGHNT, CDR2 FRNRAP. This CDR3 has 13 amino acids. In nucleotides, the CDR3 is TGTGCTAGTGAGGCTTCCGGGAGAGAGACCCAGTACTTC. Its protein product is CASEASGRETQYF. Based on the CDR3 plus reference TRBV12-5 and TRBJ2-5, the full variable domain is DARVTQTPRHKVTEMGQEVTMRCQPILGHNTVFWYRQTMMQGLELLAYFRNRAPLDDSGMPKDRFSAEMPDATLATLKIQPSEPRDSAVYFCASEASGRETQYFGPGTRLLVL.

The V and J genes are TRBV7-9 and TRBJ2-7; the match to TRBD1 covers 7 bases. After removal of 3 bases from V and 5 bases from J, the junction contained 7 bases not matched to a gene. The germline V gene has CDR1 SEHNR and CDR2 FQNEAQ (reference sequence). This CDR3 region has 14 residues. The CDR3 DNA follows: TGTGCCAGCAGCTTCGACAGGGCCTACGACGAGCAGTACTTC. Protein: CASSFDRAYDEQYF.

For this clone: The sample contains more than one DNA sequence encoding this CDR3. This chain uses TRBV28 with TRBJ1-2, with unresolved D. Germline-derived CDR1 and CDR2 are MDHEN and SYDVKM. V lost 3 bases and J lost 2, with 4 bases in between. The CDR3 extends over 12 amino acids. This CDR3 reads CASSLLNYGYTF. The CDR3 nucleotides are TGTGCCAGCAGTTTGCTAAACTATGGCTACACCTTC.

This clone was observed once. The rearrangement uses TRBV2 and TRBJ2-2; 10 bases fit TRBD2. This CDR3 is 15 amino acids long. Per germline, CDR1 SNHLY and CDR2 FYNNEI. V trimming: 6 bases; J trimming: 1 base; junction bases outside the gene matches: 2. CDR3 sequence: CASRASGRNTGELFF. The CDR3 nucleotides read TGTGCCAGCAGAGCTAGCGGGAGGAACACCGGGGAGCTGTTTTTT.

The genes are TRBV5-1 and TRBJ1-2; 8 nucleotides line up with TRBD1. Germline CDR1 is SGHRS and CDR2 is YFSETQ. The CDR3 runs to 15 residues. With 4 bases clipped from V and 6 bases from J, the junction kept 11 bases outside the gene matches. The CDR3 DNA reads TGCGCCAGCAGCACAGCAGGGGGCCTTCCCCATGGCTACACCTTC. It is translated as CASSTAGGLPHGYTF.

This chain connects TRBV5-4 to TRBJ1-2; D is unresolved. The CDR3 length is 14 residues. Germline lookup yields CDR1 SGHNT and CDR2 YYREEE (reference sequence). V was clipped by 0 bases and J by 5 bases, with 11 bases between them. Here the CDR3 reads CASSLVNRGYGYTF. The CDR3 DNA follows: TGTGCCAGCAGCTTGGTAAACCGAGGGTATGGCTACACCTTC.

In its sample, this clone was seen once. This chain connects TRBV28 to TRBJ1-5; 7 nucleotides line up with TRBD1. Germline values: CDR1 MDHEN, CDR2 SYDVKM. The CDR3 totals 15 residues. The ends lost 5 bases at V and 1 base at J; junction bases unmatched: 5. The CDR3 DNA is TGTGCCAGCAGTCCACCGGGACAGAGCAATCAGCCCCAGCATTTT. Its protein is CASSPPGQSNQPQHF.

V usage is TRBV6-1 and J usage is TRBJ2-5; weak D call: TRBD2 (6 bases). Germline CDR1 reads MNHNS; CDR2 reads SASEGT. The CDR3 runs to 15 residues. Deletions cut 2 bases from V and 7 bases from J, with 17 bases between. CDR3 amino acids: CASSEWRQSGGTQYF. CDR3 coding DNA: TGTGCCAGCAGTGAATGGCGACAGTCCGGGGGGACCCAGTACTTC.

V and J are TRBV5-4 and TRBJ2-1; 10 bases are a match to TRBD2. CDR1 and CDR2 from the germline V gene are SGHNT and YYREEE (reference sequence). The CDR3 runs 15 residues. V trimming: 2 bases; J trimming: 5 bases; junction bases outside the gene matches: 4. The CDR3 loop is CASSFRLAGHNEQFF. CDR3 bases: TGTGCCAGCAGCTTTAGACTAGCGGGCCACAATGAGCAGTTCTTC.

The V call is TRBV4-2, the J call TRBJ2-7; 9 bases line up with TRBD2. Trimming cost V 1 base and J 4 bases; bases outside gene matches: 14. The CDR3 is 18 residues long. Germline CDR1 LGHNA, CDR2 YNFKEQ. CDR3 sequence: CASSQVRSSRGGQYEQYF. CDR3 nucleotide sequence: TGTGCCAGCAGCCAAGTGAGGTCGTCGCGGGGGGGCCAGTACGAGCAGTACTTC.

CDR3 loop: CASRPGSRSRNTEAFF. As DNA, the CDR3 is TGTGCCAGCAGGCCGGGATCCCGAAGCCGGAACACTGAAGCTTTCTTT. J is TRBJ1-1 and V is TRBV6-4, with no clear D. This CDR3 is 16 amino acids long. In germline, CDR1 is MRHNA, CDR2 SNTAGT. V was cut by 6 bases and J by 1 base, with 18 bases left in between.

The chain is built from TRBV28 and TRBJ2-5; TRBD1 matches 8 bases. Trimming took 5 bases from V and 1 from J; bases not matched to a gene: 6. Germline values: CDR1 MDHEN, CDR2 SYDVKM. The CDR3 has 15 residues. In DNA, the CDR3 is TGTGCCAGCAGTCGGCTTGGGACAGGCCAAGAGACCCAGTACTTC. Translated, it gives CASSRLGTGQETQYF.

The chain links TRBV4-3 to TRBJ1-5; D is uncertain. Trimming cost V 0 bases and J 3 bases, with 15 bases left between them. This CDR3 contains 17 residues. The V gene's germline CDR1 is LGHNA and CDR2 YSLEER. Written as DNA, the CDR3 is TGCGCCAGCAGCCAAGAAGTATTATCGGGGTTCAATCAGCCCCAGCATTTT. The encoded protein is CASSQEVLSGFNQPQHF.

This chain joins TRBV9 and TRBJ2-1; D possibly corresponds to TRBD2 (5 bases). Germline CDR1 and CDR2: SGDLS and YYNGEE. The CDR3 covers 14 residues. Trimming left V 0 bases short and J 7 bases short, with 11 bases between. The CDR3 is CASSVETGINEQFF. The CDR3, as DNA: TGTGCCAGCAGCGTAGAGACGGGGATTAATGAGCAGTTCTTC.

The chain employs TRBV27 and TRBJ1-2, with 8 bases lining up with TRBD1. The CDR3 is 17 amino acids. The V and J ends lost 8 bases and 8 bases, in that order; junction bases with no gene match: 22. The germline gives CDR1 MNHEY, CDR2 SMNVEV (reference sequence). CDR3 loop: CASVLPPGQVDLWGYTF. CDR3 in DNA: TGTGCCAGCGTCTTGCCTCCGGGACAGGTCGATCTTTGGGGCTACACCTTC.

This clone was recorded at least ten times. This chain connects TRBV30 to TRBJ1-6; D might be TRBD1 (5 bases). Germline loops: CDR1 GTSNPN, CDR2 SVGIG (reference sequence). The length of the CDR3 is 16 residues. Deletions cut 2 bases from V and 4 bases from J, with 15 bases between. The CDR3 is CAWSPSRQGYNSPLHF. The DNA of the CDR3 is TGTGCCTGGAGTCCTTCCCGCCAGGGTTATAATTCACCCCTCCACTTT.